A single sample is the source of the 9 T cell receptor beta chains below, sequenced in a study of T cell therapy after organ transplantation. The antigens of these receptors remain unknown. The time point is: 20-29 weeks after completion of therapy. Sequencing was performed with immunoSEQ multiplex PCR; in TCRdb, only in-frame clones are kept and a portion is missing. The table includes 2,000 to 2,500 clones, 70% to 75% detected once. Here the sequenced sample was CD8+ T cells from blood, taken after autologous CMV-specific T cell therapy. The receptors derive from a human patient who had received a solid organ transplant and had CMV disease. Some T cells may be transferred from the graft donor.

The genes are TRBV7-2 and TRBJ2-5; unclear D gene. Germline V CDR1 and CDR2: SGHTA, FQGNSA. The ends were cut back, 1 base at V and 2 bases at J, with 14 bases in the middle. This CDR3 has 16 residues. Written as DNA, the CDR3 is TGTGCCAGCAGCTTAGACTCCCGGCGGACGCAAGAGACCCAGTACTTC. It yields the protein CASSLDSRRTQETQYF.

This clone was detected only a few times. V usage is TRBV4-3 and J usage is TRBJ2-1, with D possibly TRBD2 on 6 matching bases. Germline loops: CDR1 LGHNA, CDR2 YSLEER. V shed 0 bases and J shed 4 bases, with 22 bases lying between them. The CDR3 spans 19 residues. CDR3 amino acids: CASSQEGGAIYGWYNEQFF. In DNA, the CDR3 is TGCGCCAGCAGCCAAGAGGGGGGAGCAATATATGGTTGGTACAATGAGCAGTTCTTC.

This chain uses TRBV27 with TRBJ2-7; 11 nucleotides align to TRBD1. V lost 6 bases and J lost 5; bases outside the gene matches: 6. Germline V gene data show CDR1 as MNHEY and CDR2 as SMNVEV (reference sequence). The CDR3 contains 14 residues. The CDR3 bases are TGTGCCAGCAGCGCCGGGACAGGGGGTAACGAGCAGTACTTC. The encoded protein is CASSAGTGGNEQYF.

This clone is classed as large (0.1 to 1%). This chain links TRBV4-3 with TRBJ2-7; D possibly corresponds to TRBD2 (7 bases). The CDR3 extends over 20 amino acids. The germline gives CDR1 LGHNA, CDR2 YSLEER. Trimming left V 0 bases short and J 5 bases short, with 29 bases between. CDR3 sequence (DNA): TGCGCCAGCAGCCAAGATGGGGGGGGCTCCCTGTGCTCTGGCGTGGACGAGCAGTACTTC. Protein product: CASSQDGGGSLCSGVDEQYF.

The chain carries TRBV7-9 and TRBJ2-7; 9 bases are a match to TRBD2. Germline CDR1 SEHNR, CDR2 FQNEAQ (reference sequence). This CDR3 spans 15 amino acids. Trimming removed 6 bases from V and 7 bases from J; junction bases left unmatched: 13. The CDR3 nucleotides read TGTGCCAGCAGGGATGGGGCGGGAGGGCCGTGGGAGCAGTACTTC. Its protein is CASRDGAGGPWEQYF.

As DNA, the CDR3 is TGTGCCAGCAGTGACTCCGAGGAGGGAGCGGGAGATACGCAGTATTTT. It yields the protein CASSDSEEGAGDTQYF. This chain links TRBV6-4 with TRBJ2-3, with D maybe TRBD2 (6 bases). V lost 0 bases to trimming and J lost 5 bases, with 15 bases between them. Germline values: CDR1 MRHNA, CDR2 SNTAGT. CDR3 length equals 16 residues.

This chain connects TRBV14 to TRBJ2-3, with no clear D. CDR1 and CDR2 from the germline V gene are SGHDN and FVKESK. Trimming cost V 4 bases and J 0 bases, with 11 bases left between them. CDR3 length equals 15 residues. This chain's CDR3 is CASSRRPISTDTQYF. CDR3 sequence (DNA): TGTGCCAGCAGCCGCCGACCAATCAGCACAGATACGCAGTATTTT.

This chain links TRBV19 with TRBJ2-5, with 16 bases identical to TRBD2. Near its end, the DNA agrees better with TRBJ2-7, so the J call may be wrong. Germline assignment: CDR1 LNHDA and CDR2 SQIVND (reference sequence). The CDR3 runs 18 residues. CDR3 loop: CASSPGLAGGPMFYEQYF. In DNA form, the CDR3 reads TGTGCCAGTAGTCCGGGACTAGCGGGAGGGCCCATGTTCTACGAGCAGTACTTC.

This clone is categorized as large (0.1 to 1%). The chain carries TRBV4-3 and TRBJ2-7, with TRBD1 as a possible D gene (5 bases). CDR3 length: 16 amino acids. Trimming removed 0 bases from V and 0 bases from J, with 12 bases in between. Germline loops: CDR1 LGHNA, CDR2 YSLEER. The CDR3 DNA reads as TGCGCCAGCAGCCAAGATCAAAGGGGTCACTCCTACGAGCAGTACTTC. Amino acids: CASSQDQRGHSYEQYF.